The clone carrying this TCR beta chain has ten or more counts. What it binds is unknown. TCRdb re-analysed the reads in MiXCR, keeping a single row per CDR3 protein. The sample holds more than 140,000 distinct CDR3 sequences, 5.5% to 7% seen once. The data are from a study of T cell repertoires in cytomegalovirus infection. On the study more broadly: Public TCR beta signatures provided an indication of both CMV infection and a matching HLA type.

Regarding the study as a whole: Public TCR beta family frequency separated CMV-and-HLA carriers, including in an independent cohort. Across the ex vivo response, the dominant clonotypes were HLA-C-restricted CMV-specific TCR beta clonotypes.

What was sequenced was PBMCs. This clonotype originated in a human donor in good health (CMV status not recorded). Some clones in this sample may be carry-over from other donors' samples.

CDR3 sequence reads: CSASPGINKETQYF. CDR3 DNA sequence: TGCAGTGCTAGCCCTGGGATAAACAAAGAGACCCAGTACTTC. The chain employs TRBV20-1 and TRBJ2-5; D is ambiguous. Per the germline V gene, CDR1 is DFQATT and CDR2 is SNEGSKA (reference sequence). There are 14 residues in the CDR3. Trimming cost V 3 bases and J 3 bases, with 14 bases left between them.